These 17 T cell receptor beta chains were all obtained from the same sample, sequenced in a study of T cells in Graves' hyperthyroidism and ophthalmopathy. RNA transcripts gave rise to amplified TCR beta CDR3 regions. A first-round RT-PCR of the TCR CDR3 used the HTBI primer set. TCRdb re-called the multiplex PCR reads with MiXCR, one entry per CDR3 protein. The sample yields around 600,000 distinct CDR3 sequences, less than 20% seen once. Sequencing was carried out using blood. Receptors originate from a woman in her 30s with Graves' hyperthyroidism.

Many counts were recorded for this clonotype. The genes are TRBV20-1 and TRBJ2-7, with TRBD2 as a possible D gene (6 bases). Germline values: CDR1 DFQATT, CDR2 SNEGSKA (reference sequence). The V end lost 6 bases, the J end lost 1 base, and 16 bases lay between the germline ends. This CDR3 has 14 amino acids. CDR3: CSAATTGTSYEQYF. In nucleotides, the CDR3 is TGCAGTGCAGCTACTACGGGGACTTCCTACGAGCAGTACTTC.

This clonotype has a count of ten or more. This chain uses TRBV5-1 with TRBJ2-1; TRBD1 matches at 7 bases. The germline V gene has CDR1 SGHRS and CDR2 YFSETQ. The CDR3 spans 16 residues. The trim removed 3 bases at V and 0 bases at J, leaving 6 bases unmatched. The CDR3 nucleotides are TGCGCCAGCAGCTCCTTGACAGGGTTCTCCTACAATGAGCAGTTCTTC. Its translation: CASSSLTGFSYNEQFF.

This clonotype was observed many times. The CDR3 here is CASSLTPQGTAAEQFF. The CDR3 DNA reads as TGTGCCAGCAGCTTGACCCCGCAGGGGACAGCCGCTGAGCAGTTCTTC. The chain couples TRBV7-6 to TRBJ2-1, with 7 bases lining up with TRBD1. The junction had 14 bases not matched to a gene; V was cut back by 3 bases and J by 9 bases. Per germline, CDR1 SGHVS and CDR2 FNYEAQ. This CDR3 spans 16 amino acids.

This chain joins TRBV6-1 and TRBJ2-2; 8 bases are a match to TRBD1. V shed 6 bases and J 7 bases; nucleotides not matched to a gene: 4. Per germline, CDR1 MNHNS and CDR2 SASEGT. The CDR3 is made up of 13 amino acids. The CDR3 coding sequence is TGTGCCAGCAGACGGACAGGGATCGGGGAGCTGTTTTTT. This codes for CASRRTGIGELFF.

This clonotype was observed a handful of times. The chain is built from TRBV19 and TRBJ2-7, with 13 bases lining up with TRBD2. Germline V gives CDR1 LNHDA, CDR2 SQIVND (reference sequence). With V trimmed by 6 bases and J by 5 bases, 10 bases remained unmatched. The length of the CDR3 is 16 residues. CDR3 residues: CASSRGLAGVPHEQYF. CDR3 in DNA: TGTGCCAGTAGCCGCGGACTAGCGGGAGTTCCCCACGAGCAGTACTTC.

V and J are TRBV11-1 and TRBJ1-1; perhaps TRBD1 as D (5 bases). Germline loops: CDR1 SGHAT, CDR2 FQDESV (reference sequence). The V gene lost 5 bases and the J gene lost 6 bases, with 13 bases spanning the gap. CDR3 length: 13 residues. The CDR3 sequence: CASSQDWGAEAFF. DNA for the CDR3: TGTGCCAGCAGCCAAGATTGGGGGGCTGAAGCTTTCTTT.

Many counts were recorded for this clonotype. This chain uses TRBV6-1 with TRBJ2-5; D unclear. This CDR3 is built from 15 residues. V was pared by 5 bases and J by 5 bases, with 18 bases between. Per germline, CDR1 MNHNS and CDR2 SASEGT. The CDR3 bases are TGTGCCAGCAGTTACGAGCATTCTGCTGGGGAGACCCAGTACTTC. Translated, it gives CASSYEHSAGETQYF.

The gene calls are TRBV7-9 and TRBJ1-2; 7 nucleotides agree with TRBD1. The CDR3 consists of 17 residues. Trimming cost V 7 bases and J 0 bases; bases outside gene matches: 14. The V gene's germline CDR1 is SEHNR and CDR2 FQNEAQ (reference sequence). The CDR3: CASIPSGTVVANYGYTF. DNA of the CDR3: TGTGCCAGCATCCCCTCCGGGACAGTAGTAGCTAACTATGGCTACACCTTC.

This clonotype was seen many times. V usage is TRBV20-1 and J usage is TRBJ2-7, with 9 positions matching TRBD2. CDR1 is DFQATT and CDR2 is SNEGSKA in the germline V gene (reference sequence). The CDR3 sequence is 15 residues long. V lost 0 bases to trimming and J lost 3 bases; unmatched junction nucleotides: 6. The CDR3 here is CSARDRRGGHYEQYF. DNA of the CDR3: TGCAGTGCTAGAGATCGGCGGGGGGGGCACTACGAGCAGTACTTC.

Concerning this clonotype: Mismatch with germline at one junction end may stem from a read error. V and J are TRBV4-2 and TRBJ2-2; D perhaps matches TRBD2 (5 bases). The CDR3 is made up of 13 amino acids. Germline values: CDR1 LGHNA, CDR2 YNFKEQ. CDR3 in DNA: TGTGCCAGCAGCCAAGTTAACTCCGGGGAGCCGTTTTTT. It specifies CASSQVNSGEPFF.

This chain connects TRBV5-1 to TRBJ1-1; TRBD1 matches at 7 bases. The J segment lost 1 base and the V segment lost 0 bases, leaving 3 bases of the junction unmatched. The V gene's germline CDR1 is SGHRS and CDR2 YFSETQ. This CDR3 region has 15 residues. CDR3 loop: CASSLEGAGNTEAFF. As DNA, the CDR3 is TGCGCCAGCAGCTTGGAGGGGGCCGGGAACACTGAAGCTTTCTTT.

This clonotype was seen many times. This rearrangement joins TRBV20-1 to TRBJ2-7; TRBD1 matches 8 bases. After removal of 1 base from V and 2 bases from J, the junction contained 4 bases not matched to a gene. CDR1 and CDR2 from the germline V gene are DFQATT and SNEGSKA (reference sequence). The CDR3 has 14 residues. The CDR3 reads CSARGQGATYEQYF. The CDR3 region has the DNA TGCAGTGCTAGAGGGCAGGGGGCCACCTACGAGCAGTACTTC.

This clonotype has at least ten counts. The chain links TRBV5-8 to TRBJ2-5; D unclear. The CDR3 is 13 residues long. V was trimmed by 0 bases and J by 4 bases, leaving 7 bases between them. In germline, CDR1 is SGHTS, CDR2 YDEGEE. The CDR3 here is CASSLGWLETQYF. CDR3 DNA: TGTGCCAGCAGCTTGGGGTGGCTAGAGACCCAGTACTTC.

This clonotype was seen at least ten times. The chain joins TRBV5-1 to TRBJ1-2, with D possibly being TRBD1 (5 bases). There are 13 residues in the CDR3. V was shortened by 5 bases and J by 8 bases, with 16 bases between the two germline ends. Per germline, CDR1 SGHRS and CDR2 YFSETQ. The CDR3 region is CASRLDSLGGYTF. CDR3 DNA sequence: TGCGCCAGCAGACTCGACAGCCTTGGCGGCTACACCTTC.

For this clonotype: Germline and junction disagree at one end, which may indicate a read error. J is TRBJ2-2 and V is TRBV6-1; D possibly corresponds to TRBD1 (5 bases). Germline V gene lookup returns CDR1 MNHNS and CDR2 SASEGT. CDR3 length: 14 amino acids. The CDR3 sequence is CAISGQGSTGELFF. DNA for the CDR3: TGTGCCATCAGTGGGCAGGGTTCCACCGGGGAGCTGTTTTTT.

Remarks on this clonotype: This may come from a read error, since a much larger clone is one base off. The chain joins TRBV7-2 to TRBJ2-3; D is ambiguous. V was trimmed by 2 bases and J by 5 bases, leaving 5 bases between them. CDR1 and CDR2 from the germline V gene are SGHTA and FQGNSA. The CDR3 loop spans 12 amino acids. The CDR3 region has the DNA TGTGCCAGCAGCTTACCCCAAGATACGCAGTATTTT. Residues: CASSLPQDTQYF.

This clonotype showed up just a few times. The genes are TRBV6-1 and TRBJ2-3; TRBD2 might be the D (5 bases). V was trimmed by 6 bases and J by 10 bases, leaving 17 bases between them. Germline values: CDR1 MNHNS, CDR2 SASEGT. This CDR3 has 13 amino acids. The DNA for the CDR3 is TGTGCCAGCAGCCCGGAGCGGCAGGAGGCGCAGTATTTT. This gives the protein CASSPERQEAQYF.